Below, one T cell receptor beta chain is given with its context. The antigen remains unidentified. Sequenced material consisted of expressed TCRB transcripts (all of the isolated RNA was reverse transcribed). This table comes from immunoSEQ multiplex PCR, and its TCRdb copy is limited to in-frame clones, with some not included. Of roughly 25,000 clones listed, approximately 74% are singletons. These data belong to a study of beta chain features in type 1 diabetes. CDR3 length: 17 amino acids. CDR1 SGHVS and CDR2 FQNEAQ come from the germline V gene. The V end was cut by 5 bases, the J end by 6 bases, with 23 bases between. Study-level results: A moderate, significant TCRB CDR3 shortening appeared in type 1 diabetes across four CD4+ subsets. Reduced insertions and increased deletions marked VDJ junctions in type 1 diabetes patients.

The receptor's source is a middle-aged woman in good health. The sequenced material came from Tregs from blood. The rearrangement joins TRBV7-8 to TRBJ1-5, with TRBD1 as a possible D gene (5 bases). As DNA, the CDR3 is TGTGCCAGCAGCGTCTGGGGGAGGGATGGGAGTTTTCAGCCCCAGCATTTT. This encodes CASSVWGRDGSFQPQHF.